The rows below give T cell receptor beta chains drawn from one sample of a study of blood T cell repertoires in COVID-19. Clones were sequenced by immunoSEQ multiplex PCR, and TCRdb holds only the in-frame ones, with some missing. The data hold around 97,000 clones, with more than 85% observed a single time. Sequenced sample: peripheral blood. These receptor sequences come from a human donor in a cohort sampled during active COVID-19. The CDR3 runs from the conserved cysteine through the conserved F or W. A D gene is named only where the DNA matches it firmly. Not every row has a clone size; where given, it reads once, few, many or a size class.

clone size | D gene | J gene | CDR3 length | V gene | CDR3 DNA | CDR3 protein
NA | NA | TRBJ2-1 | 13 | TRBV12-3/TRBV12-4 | TGTGCCAGCAGTTTTACGTGGGCAGATGAGCAGTTCTTC | CASSFTWADEQFF
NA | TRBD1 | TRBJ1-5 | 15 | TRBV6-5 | TGTGCCAGCGGGTTCGGGGACAGGTCGAATCAGCCCCAGCATTTT | CASGFGDRSNQPQHF
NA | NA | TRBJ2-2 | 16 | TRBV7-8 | TGTGCCAGCAGCTTATATCTTGGGATGGAGGCCGGGGAGCTGTTTTTT | CASSLYLGMEAGELFF
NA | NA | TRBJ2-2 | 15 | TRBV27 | TGTGCCAGCAGTTTTCTTTCTTCTAGTACCGGGGAGCTGTTTTTT | CASSFLSSSTGELFF
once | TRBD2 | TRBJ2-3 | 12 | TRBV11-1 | TGTGCCAGCAGCCCGGGGGGGGATACGCAGTATTTT | CASSPGGDTQYF
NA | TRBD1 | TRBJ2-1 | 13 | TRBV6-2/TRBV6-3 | TGTGCCAGCAGCCGGACAGGGGACAATGAGCAGTTCTTC | CASSRTGDNEQFF
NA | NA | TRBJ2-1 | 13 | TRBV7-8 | TGTGCCAGCAGCGCCGACAGCTACAATGAGCAGTTCTTC | CASSADSYNEQFF
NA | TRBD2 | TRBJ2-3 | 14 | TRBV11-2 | TGTGCCAGCAGTAATAAGCGGGGATATGATACGCAGTATTTT | CASSNKRGYDTQYF
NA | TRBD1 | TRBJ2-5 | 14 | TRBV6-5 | TGTGCCAGCAGTTACACCAACAGGGGTGAGACCCAGTACTTC | CASSYTNRGETQYF
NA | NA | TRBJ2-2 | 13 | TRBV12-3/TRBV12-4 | TGTGCCAGCAGTTTATCGGACACCGGGGAGCTGTTTTTT | CASSLSDTGELFF
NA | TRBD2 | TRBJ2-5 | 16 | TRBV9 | TGTGCCAGCAGCGTAGAGGTGGCTAGCGGTCAAGAGACCCAGTACTTC | CASSVEVASGQETQYF
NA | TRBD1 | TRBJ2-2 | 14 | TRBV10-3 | TGTGCCATCAGCGGACAGGGCGTTGCCGGGGAGCTGTTTTTT | CAISGQGVAGELFF
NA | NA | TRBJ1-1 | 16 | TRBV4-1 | TGCGCCAGCAGCCAAGATCAACTGGAGGGGAACACTGAAGCTTTCTTT | CASSQDQLEGNTEAFF
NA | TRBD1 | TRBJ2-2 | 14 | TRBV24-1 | TGTGCCATCCCCGGGACAGGGACAACCGGGGAGCTGTTTTTT | CAIPGTGTTGELFF
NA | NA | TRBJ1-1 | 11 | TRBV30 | TGTGCCTGGAGTCCGACCCTAGGCGCTTTCTTT | CAWSPTLGAFF
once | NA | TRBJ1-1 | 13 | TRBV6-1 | TGTGCCAGCAGTGAATTTAGGAACACTGAAGCTTTCTTT | CASSEFRNTEAFF
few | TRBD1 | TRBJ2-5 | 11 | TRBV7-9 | TGTGCCAGCAGCTCTAGGACAGGTGGGAACTTC | CASSSRTGGNF
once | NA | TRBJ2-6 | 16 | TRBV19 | TGTGCCACTGGGGACTTAACTTCCTCTGGGGCCAACGTCCTGACTTTC | CATGDLTSSGANVLTF
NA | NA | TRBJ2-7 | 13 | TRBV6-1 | TGTGCCAGCAGTGACGGACACTCCTACGAGCAGTACTTC | CASSDGHSYEQYF
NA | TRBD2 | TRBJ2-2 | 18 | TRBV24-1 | TGTGCCACCAGTAGTTGGAAGGGCGGGAGGCCGGGGACCGGGGAGCTGTTTTTT | CATSSWKGGRPGTGELFF
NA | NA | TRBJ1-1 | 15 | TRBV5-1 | TGCGCCAGCAGCTTGGCGGGGTCCATAACCACTGAAGCTTTCTTT | CASSLAGSITTEAFF
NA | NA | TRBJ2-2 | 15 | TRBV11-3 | TGTGCCAGCAGCTTAGGAGCAGGGAACACCGGGGAGCTGTTTTTT | CASSLGAGNTGELFF
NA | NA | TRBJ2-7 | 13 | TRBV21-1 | TGTGCCAGCGGTTGGGAGGGCGGCTACGAGCAGTACTTC | CASGWEGGYEQYF
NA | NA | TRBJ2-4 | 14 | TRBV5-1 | TGCGCCAGCAAAAGTGAGGGTGGGAGGAACATTCAGTACTTC | CASKSEGGRNIQYF
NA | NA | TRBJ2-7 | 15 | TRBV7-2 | TGTGCCAGCAGCCCTCACAGGAGTACTACCTACGAGCAGTACTTC | CASSPHRSTTYEQYF
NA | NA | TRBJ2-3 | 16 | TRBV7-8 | TGTGCCAGCAGCCCACGCGGGGGCACTAGCACAGATACGCAGTATTTT | CASSPRGGTSTDTQYF
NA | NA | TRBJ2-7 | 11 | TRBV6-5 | TGTGCCAGCACCGACAGCTACGAGCAGTACTTC | CASTDSYEQYF
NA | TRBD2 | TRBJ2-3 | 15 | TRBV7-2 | TGTGCCAGCAGCCCCGCTAGCGGGGGGGCAGATACGCAGTATTTT | CASSPASGGADTQYF
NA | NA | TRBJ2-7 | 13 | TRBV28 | TGTGCCAGCAGTAACCGTCGGGCCTACGAGCAGTACTTC | CASSNRRAYEQYF
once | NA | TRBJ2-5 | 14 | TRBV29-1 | TGCAGCGTTCTCGATCCACTGTCAGGGGAGACCCAGTACTTC | CSVLDPLSGETQYF
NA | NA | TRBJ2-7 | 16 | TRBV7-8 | TGTGCCAGCAGCTTAGATCAGGGGCAAAAACACTACGAGCAGTACTTC | CASSLDQGQKHYEQYF
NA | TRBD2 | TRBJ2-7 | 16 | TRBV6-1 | TGTGCCAGCAGTGAAAAAGCTAGCGGGCCAACCTACGAGCAGTACTTC | CASSEKASGPTYEQYF
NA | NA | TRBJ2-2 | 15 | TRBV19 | TGTGCCAGTACCGCCTTAAGACAGAAAACCGGGGAGCTGTTTTTT | CASTALRQKTGELFF
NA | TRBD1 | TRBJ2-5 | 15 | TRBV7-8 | TGTGCCAGCAGCTCCACACCGGGACAGCAGGAGACCCAGTACTTC | CASSSTPGQQETQYF
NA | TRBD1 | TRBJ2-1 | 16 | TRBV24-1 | TGTGCCACCAGTGATCCGAGGACAGGGAAAAGGGATGAGCAGTTCTTC | CATSDPRTGKRDEQFF